Below, 14 T cell receptor beta chains from the same sample are listed, as sequenced in a study of technical replicates of blood from several donors. The table came from immunoSEQ multiplex PCR; TCRdb's copy has only in-frame clones and leaves some out. Seen here are more than 65,000 clones, 90% to 97% observed once, and the top ten hold about 0.31%. Sequencing was carried out using T cells isolated from PBMCs. The receptors derive from a human donor in good health.

V is TRBV4-1 and J is TRBJ2-7; 7 bases line up with TRBD2. Germline V gives CDR1 MGHRA, CDR2 YSYEKL. Trimming removed 1 base from V and 2 bases from J; junction bases left unmatched: 2. CDR3 length equals 14 residues. CDR3 loop: CASSQGEGAYEQYF. The CDR3 bases are TGCGCCAGCAGCCAAGGGGAGGGAGCCTACGAGCAGTACTTC.

This chain joins TRBV10-1 and TRBJ1-2; D call uncertain. Trimming shortened V by 0 bases and J by 6 bases, and 8 bases separated the two germline ends. CDR3 length: 13 amino acids. The germline V gene has CDR1 WNHNN and CDR2 SYGVQD (reference sequence). CDR3 sequence: CASSESLEDGYTF. CDR3 nucleotide sequence: TGCGCCAGCAGTGAGTCTCTGGAGGATGGCTACACCTTC.

The CDR3 coding sequence is TGTGCCAGCAGATCCGAGCCGGGAGATACGCAGTATTTT. It codes for CASRSEPGDTQYF. This chain links TRBV28 with TRBJ2-3; unclear D gene. Per germline, CDR1 MDHEN and CDR2 SYDVKM. The length of the CDR3 is 13 residues. Trimming cost V 6 bases and J 5 bases, with 12 bases left between them.

The genes are TRBV4-3 and TRBJ2-1; 7 bases fit TRBD1. Looked up from germline, CDR1 is LGHNA and CDR2 is YSLEER. Unmatched junction bases numbered 4, after V lost 0 bases and J lost 8 bases. CDR3 length equals 14 residues. In DNA form, the CDR3 reads TGCGCCAGCAGCCAAGAGGGCACAGGGGATGAGCAGTTCTTC. Amino acids: CASSQEGTGDEQFF.

The chain recombines TRBV18 with TRBJ2-7; unclear D gene. V was clipped by 2 bases and J by 7 bases, with 12 bases between them. CDR3 size: 13 residues. Per the germline V gene, CDR1 is KGHSH and CDR2 is LQKENI. CDR3 DNA sequence: TGTGCCAGCTCACCAGGGCAGTATAGGGAGCAGTACTTC. The encoded protein is CASSPGQYREQYF.

The chain recombines TRBV6-5 with TRBJ1-1, with a possible D match to TRBD1 (6 bases). Trimming removed 5 bases at V and 1 base at J, with 8 bases between. The CDR3 consists of 13 residues. In germline, CDR1 is MNHEY, CDR2 SVGAGI. This chain's CDR3 is CASSVQGNTEAFF. The CDR3 DNA sequence: TGTGCCAGCAGTGTACAGGGGAACACTGAAGCTTTCTTT.

The chain recombines TRBV19 with TRBJ2-5; D unresolved. Between the trimmed V and J ends, which lost 4 bases and 2 bases, there was a span of 8 bases. This CDR3 comprises 13 residues. Germline CDR1 is LNHDA and CDR2 is SQIVND (reference sequence). The CDR3 nucleotides read TGTGCCAGTAGTAAGGAGAAGCAAGAGACCCAGTACTTC. Encoded protein: CASSKEKQETQYF.

The rearrangement uses TRBV7-9 and TRBJ2-7; 8 bases map to TRBD1. CDR1 is SEHNR and CDR2 is FQNEAQ in the germline V gene (reference sequence). V dropped 4 bases and J dropped 5; count of bases not matched to a gene: 10. This CDR3 spans 15 amino acids. The CDR3 loop is CASSSRPTGAHEQYF. CDR3 bases: TGTGCCAGCAGCTCCCGCCCGACAGGGGCCCACGAGCAGTACTTC. Together with reference TRBV7-9 and TRBJ2-7, the CDR3 gives the full variable domain: DTGVSQNPRHKITKRGQNVTFRCDPISEHNRLYWYRQTLGQGPEFLTYFQNEAQLEKSRLLSDRFSAERPKGSFSTLEIQRTEQGDSAMYLCASSSRPTGAHEQYFGPGTRLTVT.

The chain combines TRBV28 with TRBJ2-3, with 12 bases matching TRBD2. The CDR3 totals 16 residues. Trimming took 6 bases from V and 4 from J; bases not matched to a gene: 8. Germline V gene data show CDR1 as MDHEN and CDR2 as SYDVKM. CDR3 region: CASRLTLAGGADTQYF. CDR3 sequence (DNA): TGTGCCAGCAGGCTGACACTAGCGGGAGGAGCAGATACGCAGTATTTT.

The V gene is TRBV11-3, the J gene TRBJ1-1, with D possibly matching TRBD1 (5 bases). V was pared by 1 base and J by 11 bases, with 14 bases between. The CDR3 is 13 residues long. From germline, CDR1 is SGHNT and CDR2 YENEEA. CDR3 DNA sequence: TGTGCCAGCAGCTTAGTACAGGCCCAAGTCGCTTTCTTT. Its protein is CASSLVQAQVAFF.

In its sample, this clone was seen once. J is TRBJ2-1 and V is TRBV5-6, with 8 bases fitting TRBD1. The length of the CDR3 is 15 residues. Germline V gives CDR1 SGHDT, CDR2 YYEEEE. The trim removed 4 bases at V and 8 bases at J, leaving 11 bases unmatched. The CDR3 DNA reads TGTGCCAGCAGCGGCTACCCGGGACAGGTCCATGAGCAGTTCTTC. Translation: CASSGYPGQVHEQFF.

The chain uses TRBV4-2 and TRBJ2-1, with 7 positions matching TRBD2. V shed 6 bases and J 0 bases; nucleotides not matched to a gene: 5. Germline V lookup: CDR1 LGHNA, CDR2 YNFKEQ. The CDR3 length is 15 residues. CDR3 nucleotide sequence: TGTGCCAGCAGGGAGCGGGATAGCTCCTACAATGAGCAGTTCTTC. This codes for CASRERDSSYNEQFF.

The chain joins TRBV4-2 to TRBJ2-2; weak D call: TRBD2 (6 bases). CDR1 and CDR2 (germline): LGHNA, YNFKEQ. Trimming cost V 0 bases and J 7 bases, with 24 bases left between them. The CDR3 runs 19 residues. Written as DNA, the CDR3 is TGTGCCAGCAGCCAAGATTTTCCTAGCGTACGAGGATTTGACGGGGAGCTGTTTTTT. Translation: CASSQDFPSVRGFDGELFF.

DNA of the CDR3: TGTGCCAGCAGTTTTAATGGCGGCTACTACGAGCAGTACTTC. Encoded protein: CASSFNGGYYEQYF. The chain carries TRBV27 and TRBJ2-7; D gene ambiguous. V was pared by 3 bases and J by 3 bases, with 12 bases between. CDR3 length equals 14 residues. CDR1 and CDR2 (germline): MNHEY, SMNVEV (reference sequence).